The T cell receptor (beta chain) described here comes from a study of cytomegalovirus exposure and HLA in healthy donors. Study-level points and caveats: Rare sequences made up most TCRs, while some public TCRs were found in many donors. An analysis was carried out at a later point. It showed that HLA-associated TCR beta chains were more clonally expanded than equally common non-associated chains.

Use of 60 Vbeta and 13 Jbeta primers characterized the PCR. The table came from immunoSEQ multiplex PCR; TCRdb's copy has only in-frame clones and leaves some out. The sample has 150,000 to 200,000 clones; over 60% are singletons. The CDR3 has 16 amino acids. V lost 1 base and J lost 3, with 16 bases in between. Germline CDR1 and CDR2: SGHTA and FQGNSA. About this clone: Antigen specificity is unknown.

The rearrangement joins TRBV7-2 to TRBJ2-7; perhaps TRBD2 as D (5 bases). Sequencing was performed on PBMCs. The sequence was collected from a male donor in good health and CMV-seronegative. CDR3 nucleotide sequence: TGTGCCAGCAGCTTAGATCGTGGCCGGGGATTCTACGAGCAGTACTTC. It is translated as CASSLDRGRGFYEQYF. The variable domain in full, with the rest retrieved from reference TRBV7-2 and TRBJ2-7, is GAGVSQSPSNKVTEKGKDVELRCDPISGHTALYWYRQSLGQGLEFLIYFQGNSAPDKSGLPSDRFSAERTGGSVSTLTIQRTQQEDSAVYLCASSLDRGRGFYEQYFGPGTRLTVT.